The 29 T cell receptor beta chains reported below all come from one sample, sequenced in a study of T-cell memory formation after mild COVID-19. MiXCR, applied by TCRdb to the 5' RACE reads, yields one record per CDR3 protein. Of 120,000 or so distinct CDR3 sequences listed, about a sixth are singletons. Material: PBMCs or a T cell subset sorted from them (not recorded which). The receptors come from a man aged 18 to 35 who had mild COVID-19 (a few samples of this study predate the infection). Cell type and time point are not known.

The CDR3 DNA reads TGTGCCAGCAGCTTGACAGGGTCCCTTTTACAGCCCCAGCATTTT. Residues: CASSLTGSLLQPQHF. This rearrangement joins TRBV7-9 to TRBJ1-5; TRBD1 matches 7 bases. Germline V CDR1 and CDR2: SEHNR, FQNEAQ (reference sequence). The CDR3 has 15 residues. After removal of 3 bases from V and 7 bases from J, the junction contained 9 bases not matched to a gene.

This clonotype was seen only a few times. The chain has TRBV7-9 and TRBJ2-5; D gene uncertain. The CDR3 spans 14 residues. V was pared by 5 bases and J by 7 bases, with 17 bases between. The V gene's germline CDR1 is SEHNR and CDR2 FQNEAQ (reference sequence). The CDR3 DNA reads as TGTGCCAGCAGCCCGCAAGGATACCCAGGGACCCAGTACTTC. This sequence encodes CASSPQGYPGTQYF.

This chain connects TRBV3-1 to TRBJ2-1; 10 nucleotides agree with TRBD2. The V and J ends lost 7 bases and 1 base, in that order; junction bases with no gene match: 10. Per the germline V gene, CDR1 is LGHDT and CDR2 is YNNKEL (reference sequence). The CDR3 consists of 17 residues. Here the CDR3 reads CASKSGGARGSYNEQFF. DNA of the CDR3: TGTGCCAGCAAGAGCGGGGGGGCTCGGGGGTCCTACAATGAGCAGTTCTTC.

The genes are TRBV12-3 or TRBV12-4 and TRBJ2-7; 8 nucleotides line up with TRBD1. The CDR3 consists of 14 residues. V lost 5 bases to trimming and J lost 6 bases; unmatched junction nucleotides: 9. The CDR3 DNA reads TGTGCCAGCAGTAACACGACAGGGGTCGTCGAGCAGTACTTC. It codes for CASSNTTGVVEQYF.

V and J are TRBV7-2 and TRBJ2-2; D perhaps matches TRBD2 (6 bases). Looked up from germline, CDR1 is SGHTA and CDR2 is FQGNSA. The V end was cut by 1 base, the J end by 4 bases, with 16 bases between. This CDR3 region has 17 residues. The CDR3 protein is CASSLVRLAFSTGELFF. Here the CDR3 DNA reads TGTGCCAGCAGCTTAGTCCGGCTAGCGTTCAGCACCGGGGAGCTGTTTTTT.

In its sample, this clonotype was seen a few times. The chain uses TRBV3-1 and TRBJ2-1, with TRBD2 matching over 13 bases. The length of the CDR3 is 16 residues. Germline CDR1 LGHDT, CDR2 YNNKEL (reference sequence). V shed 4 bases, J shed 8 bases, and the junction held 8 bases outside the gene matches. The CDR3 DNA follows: TGTGCCAGCAGCCGAGGGACTAGCGGGGTTTCCGATGAGCAGTTCTTC. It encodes CASSRGTSGVSDEQFF.

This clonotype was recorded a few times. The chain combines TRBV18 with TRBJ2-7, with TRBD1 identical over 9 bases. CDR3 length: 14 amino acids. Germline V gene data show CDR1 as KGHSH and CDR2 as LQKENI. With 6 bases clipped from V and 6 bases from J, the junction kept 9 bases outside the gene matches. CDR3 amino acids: CASSPRTGVSEQYV. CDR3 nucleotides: TGTGCCAGCTCTCCTAGGACAGGGGTAAGCGAGCAGTACGTC.

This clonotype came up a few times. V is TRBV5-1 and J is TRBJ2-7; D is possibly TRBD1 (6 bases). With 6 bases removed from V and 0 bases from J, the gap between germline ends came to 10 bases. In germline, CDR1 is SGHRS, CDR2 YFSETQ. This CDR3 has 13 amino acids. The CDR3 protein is CASKPDSSYEQYF. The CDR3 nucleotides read TGCGCCAGCAAACCGGACAGCTCCTACGAGCAGTACTTC.

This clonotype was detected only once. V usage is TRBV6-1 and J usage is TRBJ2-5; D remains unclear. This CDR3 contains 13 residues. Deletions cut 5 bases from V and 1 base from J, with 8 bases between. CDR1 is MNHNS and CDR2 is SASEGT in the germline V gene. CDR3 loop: CASSTRVQETQYF. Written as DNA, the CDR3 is TGTGCCAGCAGTACCCGGGTCCAAGAGACCCAGTACTTC.

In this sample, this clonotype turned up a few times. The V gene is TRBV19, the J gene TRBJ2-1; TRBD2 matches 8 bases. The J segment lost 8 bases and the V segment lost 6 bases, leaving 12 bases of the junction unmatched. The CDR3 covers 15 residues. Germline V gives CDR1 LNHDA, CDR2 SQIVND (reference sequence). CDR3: CASSPGTRGVDEQFF. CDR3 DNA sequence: TGTGCCAGTAGCCCCGGGACTAGGGGGGTCGATGAGCAGTTCTTC.

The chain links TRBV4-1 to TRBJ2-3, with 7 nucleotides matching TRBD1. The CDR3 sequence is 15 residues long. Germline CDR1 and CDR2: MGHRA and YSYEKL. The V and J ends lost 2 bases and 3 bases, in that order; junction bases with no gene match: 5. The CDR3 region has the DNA TGCGCCAGCAGCCAATCAGGGGGAGAAACAGATACGCAGTATTTT. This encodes CASSQSGGETDTQYF.

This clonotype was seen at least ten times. Written as DNA, the CDR3 is TGCGCCAGCAGCTTGGGGGAGGCCAAAAACATTCAGTACTTC. It yields the protein CASSLGEAKNIQYF. The rearrangement uses TRBV5-1 and TRBJ2-4; D possibly corresponds to TRBD2 (5 bases). From germline, CDR1 is SGHRS and CDR2 YFSETQ. V dropped 0 bases and J dropped 1 base, with 5 bases sitting between them. The CDR3 is made up of 14 amino acids. Combining the CDR3 with reference TRBV5-1 and TRBJ2-4 gives the whole variable domain KAGVTQTPRYLIKTRGQQVTLSCSPISGHRSVSWYQQTPGQGLQFLFEYFSETQRNKGNFPGRFSGRQFSNSRSEMNVSTLELGDSALYLCASSLGEAKNIQYFGAGTRLSVL.

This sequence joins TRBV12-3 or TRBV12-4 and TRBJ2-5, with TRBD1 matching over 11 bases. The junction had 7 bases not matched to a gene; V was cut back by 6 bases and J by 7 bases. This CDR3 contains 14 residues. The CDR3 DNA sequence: TGTGCCAGCAGCTCCGGGACAGGGGGGGGGACCCAGTACTTC. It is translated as CASSSGTGGGTQYF.

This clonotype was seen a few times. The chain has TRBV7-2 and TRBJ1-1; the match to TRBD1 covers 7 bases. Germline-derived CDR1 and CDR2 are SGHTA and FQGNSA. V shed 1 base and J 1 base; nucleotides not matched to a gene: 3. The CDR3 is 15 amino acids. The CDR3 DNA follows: TGTGCCAGCAGCTTAGGACAGGGCTGGAACACTGAAGCTTTCTTT. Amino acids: CASSLGQGWNTEAFF.

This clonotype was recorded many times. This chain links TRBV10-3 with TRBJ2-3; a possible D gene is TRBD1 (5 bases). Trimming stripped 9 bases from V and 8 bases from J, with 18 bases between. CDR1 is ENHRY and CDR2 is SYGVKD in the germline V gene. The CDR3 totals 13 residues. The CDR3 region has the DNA TGTGCCATAAATCGGGCAGGGATGGCTACGCAGTATTTT. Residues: CAINRAGMATQYF.

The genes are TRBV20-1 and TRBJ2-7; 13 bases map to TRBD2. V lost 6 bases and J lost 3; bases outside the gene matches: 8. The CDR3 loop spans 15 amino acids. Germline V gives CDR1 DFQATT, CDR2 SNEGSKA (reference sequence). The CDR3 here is CSARRTSGGGYEQYF. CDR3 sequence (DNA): TGCAGTGCCCGTCGGACTAGCGGGGGCGGCTACGAGCAGTACTTC.

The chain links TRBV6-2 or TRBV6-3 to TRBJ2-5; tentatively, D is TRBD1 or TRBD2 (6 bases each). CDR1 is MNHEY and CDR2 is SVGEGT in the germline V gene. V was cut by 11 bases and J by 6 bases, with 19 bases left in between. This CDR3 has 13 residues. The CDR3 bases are TGTGCCGGTCGAGGGGGGAACGGGAAGACCCAGTACTTC. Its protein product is CAGRGGNGKTQYF.

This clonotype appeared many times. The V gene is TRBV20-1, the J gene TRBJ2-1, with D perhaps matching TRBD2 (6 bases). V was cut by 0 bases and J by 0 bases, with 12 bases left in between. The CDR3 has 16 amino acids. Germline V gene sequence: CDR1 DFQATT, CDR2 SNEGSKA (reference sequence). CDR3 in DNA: TGCAGTGCTAGAGAGGCTAGCGCGGACTCCTACAATGAGCAGTTCTTC. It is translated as CSAREASADSYNEQFF.

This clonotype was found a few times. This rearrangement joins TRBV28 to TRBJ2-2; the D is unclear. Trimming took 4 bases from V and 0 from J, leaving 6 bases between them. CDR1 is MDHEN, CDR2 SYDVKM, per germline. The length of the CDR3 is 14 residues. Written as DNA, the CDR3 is TGTGCCAGCAGTTCCGCCTCGAACACCGGGGAGCTGTTTTTT. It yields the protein CASSSASNTGELFF.

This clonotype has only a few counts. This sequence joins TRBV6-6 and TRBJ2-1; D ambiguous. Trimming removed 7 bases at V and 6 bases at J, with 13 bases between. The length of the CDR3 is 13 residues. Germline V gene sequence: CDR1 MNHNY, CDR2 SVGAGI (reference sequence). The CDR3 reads CASKVSAINEQFF. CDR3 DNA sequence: TGTGCCAGCAAGGTCTCAGCGATCAATGAGCAGTTCTTC.

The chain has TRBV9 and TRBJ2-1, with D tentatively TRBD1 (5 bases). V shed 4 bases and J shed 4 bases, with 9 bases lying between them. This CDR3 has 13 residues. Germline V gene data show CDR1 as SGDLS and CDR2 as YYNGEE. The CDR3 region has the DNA TGTGCCAGCAGCACCCGACAGTACAATGAGCAGTTCTTC. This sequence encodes CASSTRQYNEQFF.

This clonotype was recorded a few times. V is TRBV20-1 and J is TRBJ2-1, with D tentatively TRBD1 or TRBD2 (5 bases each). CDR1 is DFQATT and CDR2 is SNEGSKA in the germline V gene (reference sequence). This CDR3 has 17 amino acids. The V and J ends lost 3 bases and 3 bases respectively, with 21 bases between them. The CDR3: CSASLSFKGTRYNEQFF. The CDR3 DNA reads TGCAGTGCTAGTCTCTCATTCAAGGGGACCCGCTACAATGAGCAGTTCTTC.

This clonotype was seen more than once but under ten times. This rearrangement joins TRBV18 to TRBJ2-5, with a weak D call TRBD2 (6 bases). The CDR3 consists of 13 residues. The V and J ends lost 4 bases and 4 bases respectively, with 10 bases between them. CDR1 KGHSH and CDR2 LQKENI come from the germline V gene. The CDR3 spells CASSRSEGETQYF. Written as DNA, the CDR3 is TGTGCCAGCTCACGGTCGGAGGGAGAGACCCAGTACTTC.

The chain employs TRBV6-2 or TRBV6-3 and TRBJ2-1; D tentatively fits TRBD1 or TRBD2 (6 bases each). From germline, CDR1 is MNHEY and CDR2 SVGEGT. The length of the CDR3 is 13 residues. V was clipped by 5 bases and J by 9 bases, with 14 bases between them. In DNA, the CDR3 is TGTGCCAGCAGTGCTCAGGGGCGGGGTGAGCAGTTCTTC. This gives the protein CASSAQGRGEQFF.

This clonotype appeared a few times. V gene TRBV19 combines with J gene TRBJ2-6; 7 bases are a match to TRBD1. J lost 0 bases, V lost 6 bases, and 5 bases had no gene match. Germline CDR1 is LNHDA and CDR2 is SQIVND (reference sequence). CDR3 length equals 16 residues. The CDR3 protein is CASRGQRISGANVLTF. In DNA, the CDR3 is TGTGCCAGTAGGGGACAGCGGATCTCTGGGGCCAACGTCCTGACTTTC.

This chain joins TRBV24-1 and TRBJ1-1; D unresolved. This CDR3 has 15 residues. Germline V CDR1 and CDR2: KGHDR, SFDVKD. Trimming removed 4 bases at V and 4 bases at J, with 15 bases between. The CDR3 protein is CATSERPKARTEAFF. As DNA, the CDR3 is TGTGCCACCAGTGAACGACCTAAGGCACGCACTGAAGCTTTCTTT.

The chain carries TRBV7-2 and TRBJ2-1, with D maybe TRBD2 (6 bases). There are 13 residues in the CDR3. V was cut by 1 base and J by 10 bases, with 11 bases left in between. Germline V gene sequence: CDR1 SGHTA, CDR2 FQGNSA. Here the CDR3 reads CASSLVSGLEQFF. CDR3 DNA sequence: TGTGCCAGCAGCTTAGTGAGCGGGCTCGAGCAGTTCTTC.

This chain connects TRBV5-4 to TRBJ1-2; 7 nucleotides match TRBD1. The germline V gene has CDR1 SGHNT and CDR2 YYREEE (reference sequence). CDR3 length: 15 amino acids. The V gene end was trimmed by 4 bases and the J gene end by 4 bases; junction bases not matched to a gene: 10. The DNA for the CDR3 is TGTGCCAGCAGCCCCACAACAGGGGCAGGCTATGGCTACACCTTC. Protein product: CASSPTTGAGYGYTF.

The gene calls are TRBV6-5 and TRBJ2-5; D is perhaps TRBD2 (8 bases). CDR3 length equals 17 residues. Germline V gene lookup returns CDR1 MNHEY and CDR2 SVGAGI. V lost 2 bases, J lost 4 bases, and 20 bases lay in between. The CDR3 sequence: CASSYIGRGPDGETQYF. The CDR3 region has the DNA TGTGCCAGCAGTTACATCGGGAGGGGGCCAGATGGAGAGACCCAGTACTTC.